This is a list of T cell receptor beta chains from one sample in a study of T cells in Graves' hyperthyroidism and ophthalmopathy. TCRdb ran MiXCR on the multiplex PCR reads and lists one entry per CDR3 protein. The profile shows around 700,000 distinct CDR3 sequences, about 19% of them singletons. The material sequenced was blood. The receptors shown here come from a woman in her fifties or sixties with Graves' hyperthyroidism that later progressed to Graves' ophthalmopathy. The CDR3 runs from the conserved cysteine through the conserved F or W. D genes are given only for firm matches. Where a row states a size, it is once, few, many or the class of an expanded clone; other rows omit it.

CDR3: CASSLLGTSGNTIYF
DNA: TGCGCCAGCAGTCTTCTTGGGACGTCTGGAAACACCATATATTTT
size: few
V: TRBV5-1
D: .
J: TRBJ1-3

CDR3: CASSQVPEGMNTEAFF
DNA: TGCGCCAGCAGCCAAGTTCCGGAGGGTATGAACACTGAAGCTTTCTTT
size: few
V: TRBV4-1
D: .
J: TRBJ1-1

CDR3: CASSPGGTGLETQYF
DNA: TGTGCCAGCAGCCCAGGGGGGACAGGGTTGGAGACCCAGTACTTC
size: .
V: TRBV2
D: TRBD1
J: TRBJ2-5

CDR3: CSARRTVEAFF
DNA: TGCAGTGCCAGACGGACAGTTGAAGCTTTCTTT
size: many
V: TRBV20-1
D: .
J: TRBJ1-1

CDR3: CASSQVRTPEAFF
DNA: TGCGCCAGCAGCCAAGTTAGGACGCCTGAAGCTTTCTTT
size: few
V: TRBV4-1
D: .
J: TRBJ1-1

CDR3: CASSPTSGGPNTQYF
DNA: TGTGCCAGCAGCCCCACTAGCGGGGGGCCAAATACGCAGTATTTT
size: many
V: TRBV12-3/TRBV12-4
D: TRBD2
J: TRBJ2-3

CDR3: CASSLILHGNQPQHF
DNA: TGTGCCAGCAGTCTTATCCTGCATGGCAATCAGCCCCAGCATTTT
size: .
V: TRBV28
D: .
J: TRBJ1-5

CDR3: CAGGGRNEQFF
DNA: TGTGCTGGGGGGGGGCGCAATGAGCAGTTCTTC
size: .
V: TRBV7-9
D: .
J: TRBJ2-1

CDR3: CVSSTGDRVILAAAFF
DNA: TGTGTCAGCAGTACCGGGGACAGGGTGATATTGGCGGCAGCTTTCTTT
size: .
V: TRBV12-3/TRBV12-4
D: TRBD1
J: TRBJ1-1

CDR3: CASRDTTYGYTF
DNA: TGTGCCAGCAGGGACACCACCTATGGCTACACCTTC
size: .
V: TRBV25-1
D: .
J: TRBJ1-2

CDR3: CSVGDRGRVHEQYF
DNA: TGCAGCGTTGGGGACAGGGGGCGCGTCCACGAGCAGTACTTC
size: once
V: TRBV29-1
D: TRBD1
J: TRBJ2-7

CDR3: CSACRDWTGTYEQYF
DNA: TGCAGTGCTTGTAGAGATTGGACTGGTACCTACGAGCAGTACTTC
size: .
V: TRBV20-1
D: .
J: TRBJ2-7

CDR3: CSARYQGGTTGELFF
DNA: TGCAGTGCTAGATACCAGGGGGGGACCACCGGGGAGCTGTTTTTT
size: few
V: TRBV20-1
D: .
J: TRBJ2-2

CDR3: CASSEWGEQFF
DNA: TGCGCCAGCAGTGAGTGGGGTGAGCAGTTCTTC
size: few
V: TRBV10-2
D: .
J: TRBJ2-1

CDR3: CASRQRGGLSETQYF
DNA: TGTGCCAGCAGGCAGCGGGGGGGCCTCTCAGAGACCCAGTACTTC
size: few
V: TRBV6-1
D: TRBD2
J: TRBJ2-5

CDR3: CASTPFRGTNYGYTF
DNA: TGTGCCAGTACCCCCTTTCGGGGGACTAACTATGGCTACACCTTC
size: few
V: TRBV19
D: .
J: TRBJ1-2

CDR3: CASTVNRGRGRRETQYF
DNA: TGTGCCAGCACCGTCAACCGGGGCAGGGGGCGCCGGGAGACCCAGTACTTC
size: .
V: TRBV12-3/TRBV12-4
D: TRBD1
J: TRBJ2-5

CDR3: CASNRDTQETQYF
DNA: TGTGCCAGCAACCGGGACACACAAGAGACCCAGTACTTC
size: many
V: TRBV19
D: .
J: TRBJ2-5

CDR3: CSATGLNTEAFF
DNA: TGCAGCGCAACAGGGCTGAACACTGAAGCTTTCTTT
size: many
V: TRBV29-1
D: .
J: TRBJ1-1

CDR3: CASSLGRRTEAFF
DNA: TGTGCCAGCAGCTTAGGTCGCAGGACTGAAGCTTTCTTT
size: many
V: TRBV11-2
D: .
J: TRBJ1-1

CDR3: CASLESTGSGELFF
DNA: TGTGCCAGCCTCGAATCGACAGGGTCCGGGGAGCTGTTTTTT
size: .
V: TRBV19
D: TRBD1
J: TRBJ2-2

CDR3: CASSPGRSMNTEAFF
DNA: TGCGCCAGCAGCCCGGGACGTAGCATGAACACTGAAGCTTTCTTT
size: many
V: TRBV5-1
D: .
J: TRBJ1-1

CDR3: CSAPARSFNQPQHF
DNA: TGCAGTGCTCCCGCGCGAAGCTTTAATCAGCCCCAGCATTTT
size: few
V: TRBV20-1
D: .
J: TRBJ1-5

CDR3: CASSSRGEGTDTQYF
DNA: TGTGCCAGCAGCTCAAGGGGGGAGGGCACAGATACGCAGTATTTT
size: few
V: TRBV5-8
D: .
J: TRBJ2-3

CDR3: CSARDHRLAQETQYF
DNA: TGCAGTGCTAGAGATCATCGGCTAGCCCAAGAGACCCAGTACTTC
size: many
V: TRBV20-1
D: .
J: TRBJ2-5

CDR3: CASSLQGTGAYMDSYNSPLHF
DNA: TGTGCCAGCAGTCTCCAGGGGACAGGAGCCTATATGGACTCCTATAATTCACCCCTCCACTTT
size: .
V: TRBV2
D: TRBD1
J: TRBJ1-6

CDR3: CATSIGTGSQNTEAFF
DNA: TGTGCCACCAGCATAGGTACAGGGTCCCAGAACACTGAAGCTTTCTTT
size: many
V: TRBV15
D: .
J: TRBJ1-1

CDR3: CASSLDAGVLLHF
DNA: TGTGCCAGCAGCTTAGACGCCGGCGTACTCCTCCACTTT
size: .
V: TRBV7-8
D: .
J: TRBJ1-6

CDR3: CASSLEGTGEETQYF
DNA: TGTGCCAGCAGCTTAGAGGGGACAGGGGAAGAGACCCAGTACTTC
size: many
V: TRBV11-3
D: TRBD1
J: TRBJ2-5

CDR3: CASSEAGDGSGNTIYF
DNA: TGTGCCAGCAGTGAAGCTGGGGACGGCTCTGGAAACACCATATATTTT
size: .
V: TRBV6-1
D: .
J: TRBJ1-3

CDR3: CASSGQHSNQPQHF
DNA: TGTGCCAGTAGCGGACAACATAGCAATCAGCCCCAGCATTTT
size: .
V: TRBV19
D: .
J: TRBJ1-5

CDR3: CSASDTSGGAADTQYF
DNA: TGCAGTGCTAGCGATACTAGCGGGGGGGCCGCAGATACGCAGTATTTT
size: .
V: TRBV20-1
D: TRBD2
J: TRBJ2-3

CDR3: CSATSPQGSGTDTQYF
DNA: TGCAGTGCAACTTCTCCACAGGGGTCGGGCACAGATACGCAGTATTTT
size: many
V: TRBV20-1
D: TRBD1
J: TRBJ2-3

CDR3: CASSLNSLYEQYF
DNA: TGTGCCAGCAGCTTGAACAGCCTCTACGAGCAGTACTTC
size: many
V: TRBV5-6
D: .
J: TRBJ2-7

CDR3: CASGPESTGKDTQYF
DNA: TGTGCTAGTGGTCCCGAATCGACAGGGAAGGATACGCAGTATTTT
size: few
V: TRBV12-5
D: TRBD1
J: TRBJ2-3

CDR3: CASSLHQGSSDTQYF
DNA: TGTGCCAGCAGTTTACATCAGGGTTCCTCAGATACGCAGTATTTT
size: many
V: TRBV12-3/TRBV12-4
D: .
J: TRBJ2-3

CDR3: CASSPLIRASPLNTEAFF
DNA: TGTGCCAGCTCACCGCTCATTCGGGCTTCGCCCTTGAACACTGAAGCTTTCTTT
size: many
V: TRBV18
D: .
J: TRBJ1-1

CDR3: CASSPVTETQYF
DNA: TGTGCCAGCTCACCAGTTACCGAGACCCAGTACTTC
size: many
V: TRBV18
D: .
J: TRBJ2-5

CDR3: CASSLLTSGGLTDTQYF
DNA: TGTGCCAGCAGCTTACTAACTAGCGGGGGGCTGACAGATACGCAGTATTTT
size: many
V: TRBV7-8
D: TRBD2
J: TRBJ2-3

CDR3: CASSQDPRENYGYTF
DNA: TGCGCCAGCAGCCAAGACCCCAGGGAGAACTATGGCTACACCTTC
size: .
V: TRBV4-1
D: .
J: TRBJ1-2

CDR3: CASFGTGYTGELFF
DNA: TGTGCCAGCTTCGGGACAGGGTACACCGGGGAGCTGTTTTTT
size: .
V: TRBV12-3/TRBV12-4
D: TRBD1
J: TRBJ2-2

CDR3: CASSLLELSQETQYF
DNA: TGTGCCAGCAGCTTACTAGAGCTATCCCAAGAGACCCAGTACTTC
size: many
V: TRBV7-9
D: .
J: TRBJ2-5

CDR3: CASSERNPGTRETQYF
DNA: TGTGCCAGCAGTGAACGGAACCCGGGGACACGGGAGACCCAGTACTTC
size: few
V: TRBV2
D: .
J: TRBJ2-5

CDR3: CASSPMGDNSPLHF
DNA: TGTGCCAGCTCACCTATGGGCGACAATTCACCCCTCCACTTT
size: few
V: TRBV18
D: .
J: TRBJ1-6

CDR3: CAWSWGDRRNTGELFF
DNA: TGTGCCTGGAGTTGGGGGGACAGGAGGAACACCGGGGAGCTGTTTTTT
size: .
V: TRBV30
D: TRBD1
J: TRBJ2-2

CDR3: CAIGATSGEYEQYF
DNA: TGTGCCATCGGTGCAACTAGCGGCGAATACGAGCAGTACTTC
size: .
V: TRBV10-3
D: TRBD2
J: TRBJ2-7

CDR3: CSAVGRGAYEQYF
DNA: TGCAGCGCAGTAGGGCGGGGGGCCTACGAGCAGTACTTC
size: .
V: TRBV29-1
D: TRBD2
J: TRBJ2-7

CDR3: CATSRDRAQETQYF
DNA: TGTGCCACCAGCAGGGACAGGGCCCAAGAGACCCAGTACTTC
size: .
V: TRBV15
D: TRBD1
J: TRBJ2-5

CDR3: CSASLGASGYEQYF
DNA: TGCAGTGCTAGTTTAGGGGCTAGCGGATACGAGCAGTACTTC
size: many
V: TRBV20-1
D: TRBD2
J: TRBJ2-7

CDR3: CASSRWDSSGYGYTF
DNA: TGTGCCAGCAGCCGCTGGGACAGTTCAGGCTATGGCTACACCTTC
size: few
V: TRBV7-6
D: TRBD1
J: TRBJ1-2

CDR3: CASSEVQGNQPQHF
DNA: TGTGCCAGCAGTGAGGTTCAAGGCAATCAGCCCCAGCATTTT
size: many
V: TRBV6-1
D: .
J: TRBJ1-5

CDR3: CASSLTGTGLAYGYTF
DNA: TGTGCCAGCAGCTTAACGGGCACAGGTCTCGCGTATGGCTACACCTTC
size: few
V: TRBV7-3
D: .
J: TRBJ1-2

CDR3: CASSQEVAAYNEQFF
DNA: TGTGCCAGCAGCCAAGAAGTAGCGGCCTACAATGAGCAGTTCTTC
size: few
V: TRBV3-1
D: .
J: TRBJ2-1

CDR3: CASSPPWDTLNTEAFF
DNA: TGTGCCAGCTCACCACCGTGGGACACCTTGAACACTGAAGCTTTCTTT
size: many
V: TRBV18
D: .
J: TRBJ1-1

CDR3: CSARARDGSYEQYF
DNA: TGCAGTGCTAGAGCCAGGGACGGTTCCTACGAGCAGTACTTC
size: many
V: TRBV20-1
D: .
J: TRBJ2-7

CDR3: CASSDGTGGGQPQHF
DNA: TGTGCCAGCAGTGACGGGACAGGGGGCGGCCAGCCCCAGCATTTT
size: many
V: TRBV2
D: TRBD1
J: TRBJ1-5

CDR3: CASSPRLPSTDTQYF
DNA: TGTGCCAGCAGTCCCAGGCTCCCAAGCACAGATACGCAGTATTTT
size: many
V: TRBV12-3/TRBV12-4
D: .
J: TRBJ2-3

CDR3: CASSEWEGIGYGYTF
DNA: TGTGCCAGCAGTGAGTGGGAGGGAATTGGGTATGGCTACACCTTC
size: many
V: TRBV2
D: .
J: TRBJ1-2

CDR3: CASSTGQSFSGANVLTF
DNA: TGTGCCAGTAGTACGGGACAGTCCTTCTCTGGGGCCAACGTCCTGACTTTC
size: few
V: TRBV19
D: TRBD1
J: TRBJ2-6